This entry describes one TCR beta chain. At deep level, the assay was performed. Assay: immunoSEQ multiplex PCR; the TCRdb copy retains only in-frame clones and omits some. The table records 450,000 to 500,000 clones, 75% to 85% of them present only once. This sample is part of a study of shared clonotypes between healthy human individuals. It was approximately 100 million PBMCs that unsorted samples used for genomic DNA. The CDR3 totals 12 residues. With 6 bases removed from V and 4 bases from J, the gap between germline ends came to 12 bases. Germline V gives CDR1 GTSNPN, CDR2 SVGIG (reference sequence).

V and J are TRBV30 and TRBJ1-2; D not resolved. Sequences were obtained from PBMCs. This clonotype was sampled from a woman aged 40 to 50 in good health. Some clones in this sample may be carry-over from other donors' samples. The DNA for the CDR3 is TGTGCCTGTACTCCCGACACCTATGGCTACACCTTC. Amino acid sequence: CACTPDTYGYTF.